This TCR beta chain came from a study of response to subunit inactivated influenza vaccine. Whole-study findings and limits: It was the authors' suggestion that each seasonal influenza vaccination recruits few new T cells.

The germline V gene encodes CDR1 LGHNA and CDR2 YNFKEQ. This CDR3 comprises 14 residues. V was trimmed by 3 bases and J by 4 bases, leaving 12 bases between them. TCRdb reprocessed the RT-PCR reads via MiXCR and lists one record per CDR3 protein. The data hold 530,000 or so distinct CDR3 sequences, with approximately 10% observed a single time. This clonotype was counted between two and nine times. No antigen is known for it. Material: PBMCs from blood, obtained on the day of vaccination. The clonotype originates from a man aged 50 or older who received an inactivated influenza vaccine. The chain combines TRBV4-2 with TRBJ2-5, with D perhaps matching TRBD1 or TRBD2 (5 bases each). DNA for the CDR3: TGTGCCAGCAGCCACGGGCAGAGGGGAGAGACCCAGTACTTC. Translation gives CASSHGQRGETQYF.